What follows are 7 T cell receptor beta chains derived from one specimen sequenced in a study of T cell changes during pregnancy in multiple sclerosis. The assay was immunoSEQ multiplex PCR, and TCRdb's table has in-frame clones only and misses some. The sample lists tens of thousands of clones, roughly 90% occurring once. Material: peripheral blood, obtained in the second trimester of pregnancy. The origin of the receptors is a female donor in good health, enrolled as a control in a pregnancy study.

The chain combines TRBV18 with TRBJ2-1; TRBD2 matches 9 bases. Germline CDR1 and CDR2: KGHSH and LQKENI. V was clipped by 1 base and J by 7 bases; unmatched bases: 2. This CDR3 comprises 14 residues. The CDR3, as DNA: TGTGCCAGCTCACCACAGCGGGGGGATAATGAGCAGTTCTTC. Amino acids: CASSPQRGDNEQFF. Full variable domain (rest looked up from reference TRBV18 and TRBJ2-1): NAGVMQNPRHLVRRRGQEARLRCSPMKGHSHVYWYRQLPEEGLKFMVYLQKENIIDESGMPKERFSAEFPKEGPSILRIQQVVRGDSAAYFCASSPQRGDNEQFFGPGTRLTVL.

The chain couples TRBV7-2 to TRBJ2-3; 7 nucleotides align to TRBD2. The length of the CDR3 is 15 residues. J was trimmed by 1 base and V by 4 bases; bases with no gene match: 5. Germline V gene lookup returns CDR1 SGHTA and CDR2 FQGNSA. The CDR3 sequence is CASSYSGGGTDTQYF. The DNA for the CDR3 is TGTGCCAGCAGCTATTCTGGGGGGGGCACAGATACGCAGTATTTT.

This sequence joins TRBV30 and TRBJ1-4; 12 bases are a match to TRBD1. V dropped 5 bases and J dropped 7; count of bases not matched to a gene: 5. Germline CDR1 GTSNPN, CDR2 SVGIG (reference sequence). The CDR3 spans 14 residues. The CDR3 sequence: CAWGGTGGVEKLFF. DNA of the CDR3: TGTGCCTGGGGTGGGACAGGGGGCGTTGAAAAACTGTTTTTT.

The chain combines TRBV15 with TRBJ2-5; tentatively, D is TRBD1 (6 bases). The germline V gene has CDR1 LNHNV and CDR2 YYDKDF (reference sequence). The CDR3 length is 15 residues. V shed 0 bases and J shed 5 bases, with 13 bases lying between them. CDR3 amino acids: CATSRDQGKGETQYF. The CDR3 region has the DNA TGTGCCACCAGCAGAGACCAGGGGAAAGGGGAGACCCAGTACTTC.

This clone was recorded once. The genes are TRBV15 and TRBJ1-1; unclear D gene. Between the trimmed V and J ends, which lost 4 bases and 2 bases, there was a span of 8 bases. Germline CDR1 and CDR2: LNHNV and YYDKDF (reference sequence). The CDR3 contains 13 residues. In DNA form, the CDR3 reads TGTGCCACCAGCAACAGACTAAACACTGAAGCTTTCTTT. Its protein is CATSNRLNTEAFF.

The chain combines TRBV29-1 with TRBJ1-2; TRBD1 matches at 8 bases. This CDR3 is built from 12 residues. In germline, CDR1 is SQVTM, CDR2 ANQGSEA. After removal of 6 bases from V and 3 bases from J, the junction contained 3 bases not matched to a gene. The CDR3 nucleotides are TGCAGCGTCACGGACAGGGACTATGGCTACACCTTC. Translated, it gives CSVTDRDYGYTF.

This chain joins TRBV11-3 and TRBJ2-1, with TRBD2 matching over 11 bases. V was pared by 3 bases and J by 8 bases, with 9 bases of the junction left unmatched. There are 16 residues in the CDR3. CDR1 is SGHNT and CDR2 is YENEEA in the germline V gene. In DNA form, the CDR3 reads TGTGCCAGCAGCTTGGGGGGTAGCGGGGGGGCCTATGAGCAGTTCTTC. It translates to CASSLGGSGGAYEQFF. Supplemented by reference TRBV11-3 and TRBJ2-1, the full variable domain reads EAGVVQSPRYKIIEKKQPVAFWCNPISGHNTLYWYLQNLGQGPELLIRYENEEAVDDSQLPKDRFSAERLKGVDSTLKIQPAELGDSAVYLCASSLGGSGGAYEQFFGPGTRLTVL.